The entry that follows covers one T cell receptor beta chain sequence. The source of the sample is a study of blood T cell repertoires in COVID-19. Produced via immunoSEQ multiplex PCR; TCRdb's table is partial and in-frame only. This sample has about 85,000 clones; less than 85% occur once, and the top ten carry around 12%. Germline V lookup: CDR1 DFQATT, CDR2 SNEGSKA (reference sequence). This CDR3 is 11 amino acids long. The TCR comes from a human donor in a cohort sampled during active COVID-19. The sample consisted of peripheral blood. The chain combines TRBV20-1 with TRBJ1-4, with D perhaps TRBD1 (5 bases). The CDR3 protein is CLTATNEKLFF. CDR3 coding DNA: TGCTTGACAGCAACTAATGAAAAACTGTTTTTT.